Listed below are T cell receptor beta chains from one sample, sequenced in a study of tumor T cells in aggressive B-cell lymphoma. Repertoires were generated with immunoSEQ multiplex PCR, while TCRdb's copy carries only in-frame clones and drops some. The data contain roughly 9,900 clones, approximately 85% of them singletons. Material: tumor tissue. The source of these receptors is an adult with diffuse large B cell lymphoma. CDR3s include the opening cysteine and the closing phenylalanine or tryptophan. The order of the fields is D gene, V gene, J gene, clone size, CDR3 DNA, CDR3 protein. D genes are given only for firm matches. A row's size may be missing; if present it is once, few, many or a size class.

TRBD2	TRBV7-8	TRBJ2-1	-	TGTGCCAGCAGCTTAGAGTCGGCGGGAGGGCCACGGAATGAGCAGTTCTTC	CASSLESAGGPRNEQFF
-	TRBV6-5	TRBJ1-6	few	TGTGCCAGCAGTTACCTCGGTTCACCCCTCCACTTT	CASSYLGSPLHF
TRBD1	TRBV28	TRBJ1-1	-	TGTGCCAGCCACGGTTCTACGGGACAGGGGAAAACTGAAGCTTTCTTT	CASHGSTGQGKTEAFF
TRBD1	TRBV9	TRBJ1-4	-	TGTGCCAGCAGCGGACAGGGGGCAACTAATGAAAAACTGTTTTTT	CASSGQGATNEKLFF
-	TRBV28	TRBJ2-2	-	TGTGCCAGCAGGATACTAACGAACACCGGGGAGCTGTTTTTT	CASRILTNTGELFF
-	TRBV7-9	TRBJ2-3	-	TGTGCCAGCAGCTTAGGGAGTAGCACAGATACGCAGTATTTT	CASSLGSSTDTQYF
TRBD2	TRBV30	TRBJ2-7	-	TGTGCCTGGAGTTCCCGGACTAGCGGGGTGTACCACGAGCAGTACTTC	CAWSSRTSGVYHEQYF
TRBD2	TRBV4-1	TRBJ2-7	-	TGCGCCAGCAGCCCTATACTAGCGGGGGGACTCGAGCAGTACTTC	CASSPILAGGLEQYF
TRBD2	TRBV11-2	TRBJ2-7	-	TGTGCCAGCAGCTTAGCTGGGGGTAGCGGGAGTATCGAGCAGTACTTC	CASSLAGGSGSIEQYF
-	TRBV11-3	TRBJ1-6	-	TGTGCCAGCAGCTTAACTAATTCTTCACCCCTCCACTTT	CASSLTNSSPLHF
TRBD1	TRBV29-1	TRBJ1-3	-	TGCAGCGTAGGCACAGGGGGCCCGGGAAACACCATATATTTT	CSVGTGGPGNTIYF
-	TRBV19	TRBJ1-2	few	TGTGCCAGTACCTCGGGTCCCGAACCTTATGGCTACACCTTC	CASTSGPEPYGYTF
-	TRBV4-3	TRBJ2-3	-	TGCGCCAGCAGCCAAGAGCTTGGCTCCCTCACAGATACGCAGTATTTT	CASSQELGSLTDTQYF
TRBD2	TRBV14	TRBJ2-1	-	TGTGCCAACAGCCAAGATTTGGGACTACCACCCGCGGAGCAGTTCTTC	CANSQDLGLPPAEQFF
TRBD1	TRBV28	TRBJ1-2	-	TGTGCCAGCAGTCCCACGGACAGGGGATTGTGGACCTTC	CASSPTDRGLWTF
-	TRBV5-1	TRBJ2-7	-	TGCGCCAGCAGCTTGGGGGACATCGGCTACGAGCAGTACTTC	CASSLGDIGYEQYF
-	TRBV7-6	TRBJ2-1	once	TGTGCCAGCAGCTCGCTCGCGGGACTCTACAATGAGCAGTTCTTC	CASSSLAGLYNEQFF
TRBD1	TRBV28	TRBJ1-2	few	TGTGCCAGCAGATCCACGGGACAGGAGTATGGCTACACCTTC	CASRSTGQEYGYTF
TRBD1	TRBV7-9	TRBJ1-4	-	TGTGCCAGCAGCTTCAGGCGAACAGGGGAGCCAACTAATGAAAAACTGTTTTTT	CASSFRRTGEPTNEKLFF
TRBD1	TRBV7-9	TRBJ1-4	-	TGTGCCAGCAGCTTACACAGGGGTAATGAAAAACTGTTTTTT	CASSLHRGNEKLFF
TRBD1	TRBV7-2	TRBJ2-7	once	TGTGCCAGCAGCTTAACGACCACAGGGGAGTACGAGCAGTACTTC	CASSLTTTGEYEQYF
-	TRBV30	TRBJ1-5	-	TGTGCCTGGAGTGTGGCGGGCAATCAGCCCCAGCATTTT	CAWSVAGNQPQHF
-	TRBV18	TRBJ1-4	-	TGTGCCAGCTCACAAATCCGGGATGAAAAACTGTTTTTT	CASSQIRDEKLFF
-	TRBV2	TRBJ1-2	-	TGTGCCAGCAGTGTGCAGGTTGGCTACACCTTC	CASSVQVGYTF
TRBD2	TRBV5-1	TRBJ2-1	-	TGCGCCAGCAGCTTGGTCGGCGGGAGAGGGTCGACCGTCTACAATGAGCAGTTCTTC	CASSLVGGRGSTVYNEQFF